The 16 T cell receptor beta chains presented below share a single source sample, sequenced in a study of OX40 agonist ivuxolimab in advanced cancers. The data were produced by immunoSEQ multiplex PCR, yet TCRdb's version contains in-frame clones alone and is incomplete. The repertoire includes fewer than 55,000 clones, 75% to 90% of them detected once, and 14% to 15% sits in the top ten. Sequences were derived from CD4+ or CD8+ T cells sorted from blood, sampled in a trial of the OX40 agonist ivuxolimab. These receptor sequences come from an adult with an advanced solid tumor such as melanoma, head and neck, liver or kidney cancer.

V gene TRBV4-1 combines with J gene TRBJ2-7; 16 nucleotides line up with TRBD2. CDR1 is MGHRA and CDR2 is YSYEKL in the germline V gene. The CDR3 is made up of 17 amino acids. V gave up 4 bases and J gave up 2 bases; unmatched junction bases: 5. The CDR3 here is CASSRYGTSGGAYEQYF. As DNA, the CDR3 is TGCGCCAGCAGCCGCTACGGGACTAGCGGGGGGGCCTACGAGCAGTACTTC.

This clone occurred a few times. The chain carries TRBV29-1 and TRBJ2-1, with D uncertain. The CDR3 totals 13 residues. Trimming took 4 bases from V and 2 from J, leaving 9 bases between them. Germline assignment: CDR1 SQVTM and CDR2 ANQGSEA. CDR3 DNA sequence: TGCAGCGTTGGAGGCAGGACCTACAATGAGCAGTTCTTC. This codes for CSVGGRTYNEQFF.

This clone was seen a single time. The chain carries TRBV7-3 and TRBJ2-7, with D perhaps matching TRBD1 (6 bases). There are 15 residues in the CDR3. CDR1 is SGHTA and CDR2 is FQGTGA in the germline V gene. V lost 4 bases and J lost 1, with 14 bases in between. The CDR3: CASSSSAGESYEQYF. Here the CDR3 DNA reads TGTGCCAGCAGCTCCTCGGCAGGGGAGTCCTACGAGCAGTACTTC.

V is TRBV6-6 and J is TRBJ1-6, with 7 bases fitting TRBD1. Unmatched junction bases numbered 10, after V lost 4 bases and J lost 10 bases. The CDR3 is made up of 15 amino acids. From germline, CDR1 is MNHNY and CDR2 SVGAGI (reference sequence). The CDR3: CASSSSGTDYSPLHF. The DNA for the CDR3 is TGTGCCAGCAGTTCATCCGGGACAGACTACTCACCCCTCCACTTT.

The J gene is TRBJ2-1, the V gene TRBV27; D not resolved. CDR1 is MNHEY, CDR2 SMNVEV, per germline (reference sequence). CDR3 length equals 13 residues. V was trimmed by 6 bases and J by 8 bases, leaving 14 bases between them. The CDR3 spells CASSSVPADEQFF. CDR3 sequence (DNA): TGTGCCAGCAGCTCGGTGCCTGCAGATGAGCAGTTCTTC.

This clone counts as medium-sized. The chain joins TRBV10-2 to TRBJ2-7, with no clear D. In germline, CDR1 is WSHSY, CDR2 SAAADI. The V end lost 0 bases, the J end lost 3 bases, and 6 bases lay between the germline ends. This CDR3 spans 13 amino acids. This CDR3 is CASSESEYYEQYF. CDR3 nucleotides: TGCGCCAGCAGTGAGTCGGAATACTACGAGCAGTACTTC.

The CDR3, as DNA: TGCGCCAGCAGCTTCCCTGACAGCCTCAAAAACATTCAGTACTTC. Translated, it gives CASSFPDSLKNIQYF. The chain recombines TRBV5-1 with TRBJ2-4; TRBD1 might be the D (5 bases). V was clipped by 2 bases and J by 3 bases, with 12 bases between them. Germline V gene sequence: CDR1 SGHRS, CDR2 YFSETQ. The CDR3 length is 15 residues. The variable domain in full, with the rest retrieved from reference TRBV5-1 and TRBJ2-4, is KAGVTQTPRYLIKTRGQQVTLSCSPISGHRSVSWYQQTPGQGLQFLFEYFSETQRNKGNFPGRFSGRQFSNSRSEMNVSTLELGDSALYLCASSFPDSLKNIQYFGAGTRLSVL.

This rearrangement joins TRBV7-9 to TRBJ2-7; D is ambiguous. The germline CDR1 and CDR2 sequences are SEHNR and FQNEAQ (reference sequence). This CDR3 has 13 amino acids. The V gene lost 5 bases and the J gene lost 3 bases, with 11 bases spanning the gap. The CDR3 DNA follows: TGTGCCAGCAGCCCGGAGCTTTACTACGAGCAGTACTTC. It translates to CASSPELYYEQYF.

The genes are TRBV7-8 and TRBJ1-1, with a possible D match to TRBD1 (5 bases). CDR1 is SGHVS, CDR2 FQNEAQ, per germline. CDR3 length: 13 residues. Trimming cost V 8 bases and J 11 bases, with 21 bases left between them. The CDR3 region has the DNA TGTGCCAGCCAAGATTCTTGGGGGACTGGGGCTTTCTTT. This codes for CASQDSWGTGAFF.

The genes are TRBV19 and TRBJ2-7, with D perhaps given as TRBD1 or TRBD2 (5 bases each). V gave up 6 bases and J gave up 2 bases, with 14 bases separating them. The CDR3 contains 14 residues. Germline CDR1 reads LNHDA; CDR2 reads SQIVND (reference sequence). For the CDR3, the DNA is TGTGCCAGTAGACCCCGGGACGGCACCTACGAGCAGTACTTC. Residues: CASRPRDGTYEQYF.

This chain links TRBV30 with TRBJ1-6, with TRBD1 matching over 7 bases. Germline CDR1 GTSNPN, CDR2 SVGIG (reference sequence). The CDR3 extends over 14 amino acids. The CDR3 DNA reads as TGTGCTGCTTCCCCGGGACAGCTTAATTCACCCCTCCACTTT. Residues: CAASPGQLNSPLHF.

The rearrangement joins TRBV13 to TRBJ2-1; TRBD2 might be the D (5 bases). From germline, CDR1 is PRHDT and CDR2 FYEKMQ (reference sequence). V lost 6 bases, J lost 9 bases, and 9 bases lay in between. The length of the CDR3 is 11 residues. The CDR3 region is CASSPGFEQFF. In DNA, the CDR3 is TGTGCCAGCAGTCCGGGGTTTGAGCAGTTCTTC.

The V call is TRBV27, the J call TRBJ2-7; weak D call: TRBD1 (5 bases). CDR1 is MNHEY and CDR2 is SMNVEV in the germline V gene (reference sequence). This CDR3 comprises 13 residues. Trimming removed 4 bases at V and 2 bases at J, with 9 bases between. The CDR3 DNA reads as TGTGCCAGCAGTTGGGGCAGCGCCTACGAGCAGTACTTC. Protein: CASSWGSAYEQYF.

The rearrangement links TRBV7-9 to TRBJ1-2, with unresolved D. The CDR3 is made up of 14 amino acids. Trimming took 3 bases from V and 4 from J, leaving 12 bases between them. CDR1 and CDR2 from the germline V gene are SEHNR and FQNEAQ (reference sequence). CDR3 sequence (DNA): TGTGCCAGCAGCTTCGGTTCACCCCCCTATGGCTACACCTTC. Protein product: CASSFGSPPYGYTF.

V is TRBV27 and J is TRBJ2-1, with 9 bases identical to TRBD2. The V gene's germline CDR1 is MNHEY and CDR2 SMNVEV (reference sequence). The length of the CDR3 is 18 residues. Trimming at V came to 2 bases and at J to 5 bases, leaving 13 bases not matched to a gene. In DNA, the CDR3 is TGTGCCAGCAGTTTAGAATATCCGGGACTAGCAGGACACAATGAGCAGTTCTTC. Its protein is CASSLEYPGLAGHNEQFF.

This chain joins TRBV27 and TRBJ2-7, with 12 bases that match TRBD1. The CDR3 runs to 17 residues. Trimming took 3 bases from V and 2 from J; bases not matched to a gene: 8. Germline V gene lookup returns CDR1 MNHEY and CDR2 SMNVEV (reference sequence). The CDR3 is CASSFGVGDRGPYEQYF. For the CDR3, the DNA is TGTGCCAGCAGTTTTGGGGTGGGGGACAGGGGGCCCTACGAGCAGTACTTC.